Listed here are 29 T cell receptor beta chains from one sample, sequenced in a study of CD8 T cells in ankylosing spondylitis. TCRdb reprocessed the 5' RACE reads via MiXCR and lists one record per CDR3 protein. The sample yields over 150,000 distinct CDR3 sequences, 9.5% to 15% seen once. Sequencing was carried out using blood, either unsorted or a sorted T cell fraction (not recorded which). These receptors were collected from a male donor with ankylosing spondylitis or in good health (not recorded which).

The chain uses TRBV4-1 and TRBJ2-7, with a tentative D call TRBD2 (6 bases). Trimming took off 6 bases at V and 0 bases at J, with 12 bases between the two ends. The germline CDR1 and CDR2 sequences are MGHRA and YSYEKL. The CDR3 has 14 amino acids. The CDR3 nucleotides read TGCGCCAGCAGTGGGGTCGGGGGCTCCTACGAGCAGTACTTC. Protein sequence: CASSGVGGSYEQYF.

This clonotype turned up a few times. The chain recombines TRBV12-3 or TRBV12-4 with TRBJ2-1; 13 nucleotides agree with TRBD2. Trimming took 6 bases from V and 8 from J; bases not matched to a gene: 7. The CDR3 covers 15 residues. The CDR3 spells CASSTGLAGDHEQFF. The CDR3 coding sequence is TGTGCCAGCAGCACAGGACTAGCGGGGGATCATGAGCAGTTCTTC.

The CDR3 protein is CAWSVRGAEAFF. The CDR3 DNA follows: TGTGCCTGGAGTGTACGTGGCGCTGAAGCTTTCTTT. The rearrangement links TRBV30 to TRBJ1-1; the D is unclear. CDR1 GTSNPN and CDR2 SVGIG come from the germline V gene (reference sequence). With 0 bases removed from V and 6 bases from J, the gap between germline ends came to 8 bases. The CDR3 length is 12 residues.

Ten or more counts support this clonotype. Written as DNA, the CDR3 is TGCGCCAGCAGCCAAGATCATCGTTTAGAGACCCAGTACTTC. Its translation is CASSQDHRLETQYF. The rearrangement links TRBV4-1 to TRBJ2-5; D is unclear. This CDR3 has 14 amino acids. Trimming took off 0 bases at V and 4 bases at J, with 9 bases between the two ends. Germline values: CDR1 MGHRA, CDR2 YSYEKL.

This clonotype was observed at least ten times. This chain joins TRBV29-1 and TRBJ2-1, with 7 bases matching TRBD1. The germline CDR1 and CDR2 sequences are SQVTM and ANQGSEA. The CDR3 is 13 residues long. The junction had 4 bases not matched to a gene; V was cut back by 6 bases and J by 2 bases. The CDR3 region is CSVAGTAYNEQFF. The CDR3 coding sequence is TGCAGCGTAGCCGGGACAGCCTACAATGAGCAGTTCTTC.

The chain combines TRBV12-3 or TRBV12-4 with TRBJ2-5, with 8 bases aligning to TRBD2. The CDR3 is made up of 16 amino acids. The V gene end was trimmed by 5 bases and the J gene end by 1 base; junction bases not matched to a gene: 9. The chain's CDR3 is CASSPSELAAQETQYF. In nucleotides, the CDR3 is TGTGCCAGCAGTCCCTCAGAACTAGCGGCCCAAGAGACCCAGTACTTC.

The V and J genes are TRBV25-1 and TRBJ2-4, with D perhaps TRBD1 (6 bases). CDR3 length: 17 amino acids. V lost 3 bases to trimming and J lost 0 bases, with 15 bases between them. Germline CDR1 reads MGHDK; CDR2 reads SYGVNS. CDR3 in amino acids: CASSEGDGTLAKNIQYF. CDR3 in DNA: TGTGCCAGCAGTGAGGGGGACGGGACACTAGCCAAAAACATTCAGTACTTC.

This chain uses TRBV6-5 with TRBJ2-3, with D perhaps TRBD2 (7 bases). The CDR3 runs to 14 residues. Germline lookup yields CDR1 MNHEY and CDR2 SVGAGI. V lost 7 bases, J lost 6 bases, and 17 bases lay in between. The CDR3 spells CASIRGGPGDTQYF. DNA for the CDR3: TGTGCCAGCATTAGGGGGGGGCCGGGGGATACGCAGTATTTT.

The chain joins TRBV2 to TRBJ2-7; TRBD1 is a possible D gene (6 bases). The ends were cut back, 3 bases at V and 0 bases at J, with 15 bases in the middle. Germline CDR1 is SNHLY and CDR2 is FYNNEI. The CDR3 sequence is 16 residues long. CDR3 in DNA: TGTGCCAGCAGTGATATGGCAGGGGTGGTCTCCTACGAGCAGTACTTC. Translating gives CASSDMAGVVSYEQYF.

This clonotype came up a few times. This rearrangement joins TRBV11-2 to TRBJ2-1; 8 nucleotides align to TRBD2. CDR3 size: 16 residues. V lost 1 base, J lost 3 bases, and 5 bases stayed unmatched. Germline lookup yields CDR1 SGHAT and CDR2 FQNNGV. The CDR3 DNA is TGTGCCAGCAGCTTAGGTGGGGGACTAGACTACAATGAGCAGTTCTTC. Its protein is CASSLGGGLDYNEQFF.

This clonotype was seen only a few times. The CDR3 DNA follows: TGTGCCAGCAGCGCACTAGGGGTAAAGGCAGATACGCAGTATTTT. This encodes CASSALGVKADTQYF. The chain employs TRBV5-5 and TRBJ2-3; perhaps D is TRBD1 or TRBD2 (5 bases each). CDR3 size: 15 residues. Trimming stripped 4 bases from V and 4 bases from J, with 16 bases between. CDR1 SGHKS and CDR2 YYEKEE come from the germline V gene (reference sequence).

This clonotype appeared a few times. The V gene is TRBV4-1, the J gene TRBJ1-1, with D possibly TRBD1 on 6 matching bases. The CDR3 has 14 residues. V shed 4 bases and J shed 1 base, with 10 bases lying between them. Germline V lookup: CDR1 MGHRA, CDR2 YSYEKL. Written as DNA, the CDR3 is TGCGCCAGCAGCCTGGGACACACGAACACTGAAGCTTTCTTT. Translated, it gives CASSLGHTNTEAFF.

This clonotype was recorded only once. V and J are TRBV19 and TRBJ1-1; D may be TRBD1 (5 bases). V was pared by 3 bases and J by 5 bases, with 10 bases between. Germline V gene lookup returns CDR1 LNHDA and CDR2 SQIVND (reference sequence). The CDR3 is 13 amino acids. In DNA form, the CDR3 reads TGTGCCAGTAGTATGGGGGGGTGGACTGAAGCTTTCTTT. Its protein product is CASSMGGWTEAFF.

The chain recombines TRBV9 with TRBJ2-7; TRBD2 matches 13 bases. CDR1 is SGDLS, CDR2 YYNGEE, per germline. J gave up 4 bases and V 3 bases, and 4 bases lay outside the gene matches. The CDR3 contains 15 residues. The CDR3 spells CASSAGTSGDYEQYF. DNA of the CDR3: TGTGCCAGCAGCGCCGGGACTAGCGGGGATTACGAGCAGTACTTC.

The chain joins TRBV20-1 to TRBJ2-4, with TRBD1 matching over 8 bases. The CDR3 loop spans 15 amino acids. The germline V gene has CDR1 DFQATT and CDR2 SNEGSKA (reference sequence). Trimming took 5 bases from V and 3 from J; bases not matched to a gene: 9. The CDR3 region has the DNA TGCAGTGCTCACGGGGTTGACAGGGGCAAAAACATTCAGTACTTC. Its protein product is CSAHGVDRGKNIQYF.

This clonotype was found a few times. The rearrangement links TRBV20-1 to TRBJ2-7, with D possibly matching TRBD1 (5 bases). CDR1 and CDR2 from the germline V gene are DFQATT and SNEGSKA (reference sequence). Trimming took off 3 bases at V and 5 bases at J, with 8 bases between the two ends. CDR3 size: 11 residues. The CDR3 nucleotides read TGCAGTGCTAGGACAGAGGACGAGCAGTACTTC. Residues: CSARTEDEQYF.

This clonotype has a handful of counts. Here the CDR3 DNA reads TGTGCCAGCTCATCGGGGGGTCCCAACAATGAGCAGTTCTTC. Its translation: CASSSGGPNNEQFF. The rearrangement uses TRBV18 and TRBJ2-1; 7 bases line up with TRBD2. This CDR3 has 14 amino acids. V trimming: 5 bases; J trimming: 5 bases; junction bases outside the gene matches: 6. The germline CDR1 and CDR2 sequences are KGHSH and LQKENI.

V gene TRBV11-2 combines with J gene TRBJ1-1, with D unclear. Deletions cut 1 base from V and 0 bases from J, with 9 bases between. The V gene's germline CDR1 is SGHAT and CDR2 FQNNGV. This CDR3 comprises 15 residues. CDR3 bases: TGTGCCAGCAGCTTAGGGGAAAGGGTGAACACTGAAGCTTTCTTT. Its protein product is CASSLGERVNTEAFF.

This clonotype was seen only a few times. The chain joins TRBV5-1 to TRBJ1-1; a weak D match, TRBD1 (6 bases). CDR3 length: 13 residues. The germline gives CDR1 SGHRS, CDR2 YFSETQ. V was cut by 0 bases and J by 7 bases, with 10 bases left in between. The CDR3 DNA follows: TGCGCCAGCAGCTTGGCCGGGGGCTTTGAAGCTTTCTTT. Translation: CASSLAGGFEAFF.

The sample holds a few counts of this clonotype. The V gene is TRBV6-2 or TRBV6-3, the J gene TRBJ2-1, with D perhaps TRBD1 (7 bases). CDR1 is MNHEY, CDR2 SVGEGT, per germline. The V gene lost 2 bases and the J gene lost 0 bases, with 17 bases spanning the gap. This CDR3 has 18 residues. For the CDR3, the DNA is TGTGCCAGCAGTTACCAGAGGGGGCGGGGTAGCTCCTACAATGAGCAGTTCTTC. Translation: CASSYQRGRGSSYNEQFF.

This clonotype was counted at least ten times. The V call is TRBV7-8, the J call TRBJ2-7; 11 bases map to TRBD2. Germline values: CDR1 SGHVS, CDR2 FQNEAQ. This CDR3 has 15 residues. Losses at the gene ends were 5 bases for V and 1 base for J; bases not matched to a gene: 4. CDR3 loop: CASSPGLAVSYEQYF. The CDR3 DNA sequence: TGTGCCAGCAGCCCGGGACTAGCGGTATCCTACGAGCAGTACTTC.

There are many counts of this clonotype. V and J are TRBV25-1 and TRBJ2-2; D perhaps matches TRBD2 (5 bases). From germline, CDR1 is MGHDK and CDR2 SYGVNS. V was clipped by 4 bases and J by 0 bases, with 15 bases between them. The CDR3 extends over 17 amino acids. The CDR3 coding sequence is TGTGCCAGCAGTGGGGAGAGGTGGCAGCCGAACACCGGGGAGCTGTTTTTT. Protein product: CASSGERWQPNTGELFF.

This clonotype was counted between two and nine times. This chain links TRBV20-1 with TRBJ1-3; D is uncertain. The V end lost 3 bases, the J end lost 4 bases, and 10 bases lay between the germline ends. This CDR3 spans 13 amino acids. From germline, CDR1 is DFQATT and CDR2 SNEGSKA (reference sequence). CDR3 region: CSASTDGGNTIYF. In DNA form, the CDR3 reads TGCAGTGCTAGTACCGACGGGGGAAACACCATATATTTT.

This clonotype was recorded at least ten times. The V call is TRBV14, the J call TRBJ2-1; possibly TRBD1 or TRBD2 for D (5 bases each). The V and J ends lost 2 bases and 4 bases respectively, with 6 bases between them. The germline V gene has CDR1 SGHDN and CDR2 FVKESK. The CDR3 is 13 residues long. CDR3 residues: CASSQWGYNEQFF. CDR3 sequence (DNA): TGTGCCAGCAGCCAATGGGGGTACAATGAGCAGTTCTTC. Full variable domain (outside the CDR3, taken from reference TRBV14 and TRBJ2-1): EAGVTQFPSHSVIEKGQTVTLRCDPISGHDNLYWYRRVMGKEIKFLLHFVKESKQDESGMPNNRFLAERTGGTYSTLKVQPAELEDSGVYFCASSQWGYNEQFFGPGTRLTVL.

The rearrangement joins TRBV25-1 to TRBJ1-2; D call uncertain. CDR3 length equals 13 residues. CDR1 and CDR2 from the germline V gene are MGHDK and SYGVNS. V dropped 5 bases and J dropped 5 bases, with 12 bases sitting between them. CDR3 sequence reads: CASSTSGEYGYTF. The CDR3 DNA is TGTGCCAGCAGTACGAGTGGGGAGTATGGCTACACCTTC.

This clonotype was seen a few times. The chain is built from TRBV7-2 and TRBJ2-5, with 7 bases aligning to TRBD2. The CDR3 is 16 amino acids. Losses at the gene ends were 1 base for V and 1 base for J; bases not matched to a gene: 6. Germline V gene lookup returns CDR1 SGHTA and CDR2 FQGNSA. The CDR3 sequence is CASSLDSGGFQETQYF. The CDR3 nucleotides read TGTGCCAGCAGCTTAGATTCGGGGGGATTCCAAGAGACCCAGTACTTC.

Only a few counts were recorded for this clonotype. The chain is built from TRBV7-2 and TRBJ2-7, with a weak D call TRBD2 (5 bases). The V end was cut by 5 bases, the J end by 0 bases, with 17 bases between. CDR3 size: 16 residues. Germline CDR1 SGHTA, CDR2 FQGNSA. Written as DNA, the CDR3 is TGTGCCAGCAGCCGAATGGGCCCAGAGGGCTCCTACGAGCAGTACTTC. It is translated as CASSRMGPEGSYEQYF.

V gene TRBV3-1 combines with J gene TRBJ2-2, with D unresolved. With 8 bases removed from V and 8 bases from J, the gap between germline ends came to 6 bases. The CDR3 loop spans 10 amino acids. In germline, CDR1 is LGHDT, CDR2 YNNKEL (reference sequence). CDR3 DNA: TGTGCCAGCGGTGAGGGGGAGCTGTTTTTT. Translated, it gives CASGEGELFF.

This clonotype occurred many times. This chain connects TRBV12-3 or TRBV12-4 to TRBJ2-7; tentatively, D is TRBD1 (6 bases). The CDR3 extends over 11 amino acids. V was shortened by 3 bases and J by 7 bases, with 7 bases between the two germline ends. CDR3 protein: CASSFGTEQYF. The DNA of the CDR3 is TGTGCCAGCAGTTTCGGGACAGAGCAGTACTTC.